This entry features one T cell receptor beta chain sequence. What it binds is not known. At one end the junction does not follow the germline gene, possibly because of a read error. The germline CDR1 and CDR2 sequences are SQVTM and ANQGSEA. The CDR3 sequence is 14 residues long. Total RNA (around 500 ng) served as template for TCR beta cDNA synthesis primed by a constant-region primer. Generation of the TCR beta libraries relied on three nested multiplex PCR rounds using slightly modified ARM-PCR. For approximately 11 cycles apiece, the opening two PCR rounds ran with TRBV1-TRBV30 forward primers and a C-beta reverse primer. Each CDR3 protein gets one entry after TCRdb re-called the multiplex PCR reads with MiXCR. The repertoire holds fewer than 250,000 distinct CDR3 sequences, with around four fifths as singletons. DNA and RNA were both co-extracted from approximately 20-30 mg of bulk tissue that had not been sorted. Each tumor was sampled at four poles and its centre. Tumor samples each held over 75% viable tumor cells.

These data belong to a study of tumor-infiltrating lymphocytes in primary liver carcinoma. Regarding the study as a whole: It was tumor-adjacent and tumor-blood pairs that overlapped less than tumor region pairs did.

Sequenced: tumor tissue from primary liver carcinoma. The TCR sequence derives from a man aged 40-50 years with primary liver carcinoma and hepatitis B virus infection. The V and J genes are TRBV29-1 and TRBJ2-1; TRBD1 matches at 8 bases. CDR3 DNA sequence: TGCAGGGTTGAAGTGATGCAGGGGGCGAGTGAACAGTTCTTC. Residues: CRVEVMQGASEQFF.